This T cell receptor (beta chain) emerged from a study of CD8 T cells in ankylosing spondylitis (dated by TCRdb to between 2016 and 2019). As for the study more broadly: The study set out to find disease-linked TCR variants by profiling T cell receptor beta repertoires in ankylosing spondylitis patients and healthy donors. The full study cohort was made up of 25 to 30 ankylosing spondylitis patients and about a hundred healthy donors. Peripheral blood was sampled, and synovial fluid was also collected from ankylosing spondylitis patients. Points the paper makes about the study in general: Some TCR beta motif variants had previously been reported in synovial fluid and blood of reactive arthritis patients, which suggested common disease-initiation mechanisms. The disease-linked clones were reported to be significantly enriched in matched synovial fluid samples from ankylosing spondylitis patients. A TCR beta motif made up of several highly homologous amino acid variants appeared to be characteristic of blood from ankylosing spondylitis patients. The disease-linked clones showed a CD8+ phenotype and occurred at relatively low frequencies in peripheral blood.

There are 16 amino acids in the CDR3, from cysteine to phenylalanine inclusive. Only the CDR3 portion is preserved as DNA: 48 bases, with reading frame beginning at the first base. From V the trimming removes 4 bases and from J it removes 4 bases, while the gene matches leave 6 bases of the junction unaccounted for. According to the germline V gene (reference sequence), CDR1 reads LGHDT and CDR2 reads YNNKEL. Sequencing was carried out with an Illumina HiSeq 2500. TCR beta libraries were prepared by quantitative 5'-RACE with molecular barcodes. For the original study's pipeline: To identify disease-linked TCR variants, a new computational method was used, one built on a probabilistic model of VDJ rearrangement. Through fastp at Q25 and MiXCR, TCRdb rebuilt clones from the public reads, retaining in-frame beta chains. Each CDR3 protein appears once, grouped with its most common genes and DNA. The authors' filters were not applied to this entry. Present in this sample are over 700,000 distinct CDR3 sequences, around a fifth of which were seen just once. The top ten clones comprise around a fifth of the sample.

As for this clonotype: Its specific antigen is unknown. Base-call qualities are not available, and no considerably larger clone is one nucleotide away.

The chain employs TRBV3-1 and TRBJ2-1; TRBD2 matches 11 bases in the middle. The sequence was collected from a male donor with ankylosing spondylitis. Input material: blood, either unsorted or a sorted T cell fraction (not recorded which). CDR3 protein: CASSPPGLAVYNEQFF. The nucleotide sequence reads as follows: TGTGCCAGCAGCCCACCGGGACTAGCGGTGTACAATGAGCAGTTCTTC.